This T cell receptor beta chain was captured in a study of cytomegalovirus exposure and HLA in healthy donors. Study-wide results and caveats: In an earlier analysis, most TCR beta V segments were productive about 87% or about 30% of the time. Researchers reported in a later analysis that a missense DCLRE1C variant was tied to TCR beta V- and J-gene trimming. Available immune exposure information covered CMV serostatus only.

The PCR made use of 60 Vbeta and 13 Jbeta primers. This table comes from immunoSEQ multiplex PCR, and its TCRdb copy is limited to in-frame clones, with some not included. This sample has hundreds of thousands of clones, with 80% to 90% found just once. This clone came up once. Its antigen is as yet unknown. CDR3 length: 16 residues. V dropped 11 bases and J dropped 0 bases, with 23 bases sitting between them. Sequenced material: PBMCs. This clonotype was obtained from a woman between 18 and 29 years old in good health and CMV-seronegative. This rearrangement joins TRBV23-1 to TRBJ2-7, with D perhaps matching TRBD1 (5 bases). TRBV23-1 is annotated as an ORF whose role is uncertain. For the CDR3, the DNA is TGCGCCGGCCTCCGCACACAGGATATGAGCTCCTACGAGCAGTACTTC. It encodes CAGLRTQDMSSYEQYF.